A selection of T cell receptor beta chains follows, all from one sample in a study of T cells in Graves' hyperthyroidism and ophthalmopathy. TCRdb called the multiplex PCR reads again in MiXCR, with one record for every CDR3 protein. The sample records 600,000 or so distinct CDR3 sequences, 14% being singletons. Material for sequencing was blood. The receptors here all came from a woman younger than 35 with Graves' ophthalmopathy. CDR3s leave out the opening cysteine and the closing phenylalanine or tryptophan. The D gene is left open where the match is weak.

d_call j_call v_call cdr3_aa
TRBD2 TRBJ2-7 TRBV19 ASSTESGTSYEQY
TRBD1 TRBJ2-7 TRBV5-6 ASSSGQGANEQY
- TRBJ2-7 TRBV7-2 ASSLWKDEQY
TRBD2 TRBJ2-7 TRBV4-1 ASSQAASGRYYEQY
- TRBJ2-5 TRBV5-4 ASSPAVRQETQY
- TRBJ1-5 TRBV6-6 ASSYVATNQPQH
- TRBJ2-5 TRBV6-9 AGYQPGQKGTQY
- TRBJ2-5 TRBV2 ASYEEGRGRETQY
- TRBJ2-3 TRBV6-1 ASSGRFTDTQY
TRBD2 TRBJ2-5 TRBV24-1 ATSDPGGWQETQY
- TRBJ1-2 TRBV6-6 ASSYPRASGYGYT
TRBD2 TRBJ2-7 TRBV5-5 ASSLTMGGRTYEQY
TRBD1 TRBJ2-2 TRBV12-3/TRBV12-4 AIRPWGQPGQGNTGELF
- TRBJ1-1 TRBV4-2 ASSQVEGNTEAF
- TRBJ1-5 TRBV19 ASTSSGPGQPQH
TRBD2 TRBJ2-1 TRBV20-1 SASGTSGNNEQF
- TRBJ2-3 TRBV19 ASNHPGRLTDTQY
- TRBJ1-4 TRBV12-3/TRBV12-4 ASSSPSTGLNEKLF
- TRBJ2-5 TRBV24-1 ATSAAGGIGETQY
- TRBJ1-2 TRBV4-1 ASSPQGVPGMGLLYGYT
- TRBJ2-5 TRBV28 AGQEGREETQY
- TRBJ2-2 TRBV6-2/TRBV6-3 ASSYSIGWGAPGELF
- TRBJ2-2 TRBV12-3/TRBV12-4 AGTGTLNTGELF
- TRBJ2-2 TRBV7-9 ASSSRGTGELF
TRBD2 TRBJ2-1 TRBV27 ASNSGRAYNEQF
TRBD1 TRBJ2-7 TRBV6-1 ASSRVGQLYEQY
TRBD2 TRBJ2-5 TRBV27 ASSWTPSGKTQY
- TRBJ2-1 TRBV20-1 SARDSGAGAVYEQF